The TCR beta chain under discussion was sequenced for a study of T cell repertoires in ileal Crohn's disease. Study-level background: Surgery for a complication: stricturing in roughly 60%, penetrating in around 39%. Study outcomes and limitations: Sorted CD8 T cells held more high-frequency clones than CD4. Clonal expansions were more frequent in active smokers than non-smokers at surgery. Every patient over 26.8% clonality showed endoscopic recurrence.

The V and J ends lost 8 bases and 2 bases respectively, with 11 bases between them. This CDR3 contains 13 residues. Per the germline V gene, CDR1 is MGHDK and CDR2 is SYGVNS. Time point: inflamed ileum from the surgical specimen. Notes on this clone: Its antigen is not identified.

Some clones are missing from TCRdb's copy, which holds only in-frame ones; the method was immunoSEQ multiplex PCR. The table shows 5,500 to 7,500 clones, with approximately 82% occurring only once. This TCR was recovered from an adult with Crohn's disease. This sequence joins TRBV25-1 and TRBJ2-3; maybe TRBD2 (5 bases). The sample was ileal tissue. The CDR3 spells CASEGSYTDTQYF. CDR3 nucleotides: TGTGCCAGCGAGGGCAGTTACACAGATACGCAGTATTTT.